The 30 T cell receptor beta chains given below trace back to one sample, sequenced in a study of T-cell memory formation after mild COVID-19. TCRdb re-derived calls from the 5' RACE reads in MiXCR, one entry per CDR3 protein. The sample consists of some 150,000 distinct CDR3 sequences, around 15% of them appearing once. The specimen sequenced was PBMCs or a T cell subset sorted from them (not recorded which). The source of these receptors is an adult woman who had mild COVID-19 (a few samples of this study predate the infection). Cell type and time point are not known.

This clonotype was detected many times. The genes are TRBV11-2 and TRBJ2-7; 10 bases agree with TRBD1. V trimming: 4 bases; J trimming: 2 bases; junction bases outside the gene matches: 8. From germline, CDR1 is SGHAT and CDR2 FQNNGV. The CDR3 consists of 16 residues. For the CDR3, the DNA is TGTGCCAGCAGCTCCGATACCGGGACAGGGGCCTACGAGCAGTACTTC. Protein product: CASSSDTGTGAYEQYF.

In this sample, this clonotype turned up a few times. The chain joins TRBV4-1 to TRBJ2-7; TRBD1 matches at 8 bases. With V trimmed by 4 bases and J by 1 base, 9 bases remained unmatched. Germline lookup yields CDR1 MGHRA and CDR2 YSYEKL. This CDR3 is 16 amino acids long. As DNA, the CDR3 is TGCGCCAGCAGCCTCGGGACAGGCGACCTTTCCTACGAGCAGTACTTC. It translates to CASSLGTGDLSYEQYF.

V usage is TRBV15 and J usage is TRBJ2-5, with D possibly being TRBD1 or TRBD2 (7 bases each). V lost 5 bases, J lost 2 bases, and 21 bases lay in between. The CDR3 is 17 residues long. In germline, CDR1 is LNHNV, CDR2 YYDKDF (reference sequence). In DNA form, the CDR3 reads TGTGCCACCAGCGGGCCCCAGGGGGGGGTAGGGCAAGAGACCCAGTACTTC. Its protein is CATSGPQGGVGQETQYF.

This clonotype came up many times. The chain links TRBV7-3 to TRBJ2-3; 12 nucleotides match TRBD2. Losses at the gene ends were 5 bases for V and 2 bases for J; bases not matched to a gene: 5. This CDR3 contains 16 residues. The germline CDR1 and CDR2 sequences are SGHTA and FQGTGA. This chain's CDR3 is CASSTTSGGTTDTQYF. CDR3 bases: TGTGCCAGCAGCACCACTAGCGGGGGGACCACAGATACGCAGTATTTT.

This clonotype was detected only a few times. The chain uses TRBV6-2 or TRBV6-3 and TRBJ2-1; 15 nucleotides align to TRBD2. J gave up 3 bases and V 8 bases, and 14 bases lay outside the gene matches. From germline, CDR1 is MNHEY and CDR2 SVGEGT. The CDR3 extends over 19 amino acids. As DNA, the CDR3 is TGTGCCAGCCATAGGACTAGCGGGAGGGAGATGGGATACTACAATGAGCAGTTCTTC. Amino acids: CASHRTSGREMGYYNEQFF.

This clonotype was found many times. The chain joins TRBV7-9 to TRBJ2-1, with TRBD2 matching over 7 bases. Germline V gene sequence: CDR1 SEHNR, CDR2 FQNEAQ (reference sequence). V lost 0 bases to trimming and J lost 9 bases; unmatched junction nucleotides: 8. This CDR3 is 15 amino acids long. The CDR3 DNA is TGTGCCAGCAGCTTAGCCAACCGGGGGAGGGTTGAGCAGTTCTTC. It codes for CASSLANRGRVEQFF.

The J gene is TRBJ2-7, the V gene TRBV3-1; D is undetermined. The germline V gene encodes CDR1 LGHDT and CDR2 YNNKEL (reference sequence). V lost 0 bases and J 3 bases, leaving 12 bases between the germline ends. This CDR3 region has 15 residues. CDR3 nucleotides: TGTGCCAGCAGCCAAGAAGGGAACGGGCTCTACGAGCAGTACTTC. This sequence encodes CASSQEGNGLYEQYF.

This clonotype was seen more than once but under ten times. The chain joins TRBV7-6 to TRBJ2-7; D may be TRBD2 (5 bases). This CDR3 is built from 14 residues. The germline V and J ends were trimmed by 5 bases and 1 base, with 12 bases remaining between them. Germline CDR1 is SGHVS and CDR2 is FNYEAQ. For the CDR3, the DNA is TGTGCCAGCAGCGTTACGGGGATGTCCTACGAGCAGTACTTC. Encoded protein: CASSVTGMSYEQYF.

The chain is built from TRBV12-3 or TRBV12-4 and TRBJ2-7; no firm D call. Trimming took off 5 bases at V and 3 bases at J, with 11 bases between the two ends. The CDR3 covers 13 residues. The chain's CDR3 is CASSMGPHYEQYF. The CDR3 bases are TGTGCCAGCAGTATGGGCCCTCACTACGAGCAGTACTTC.

This clonotype was seen a handful of times. The rearrangement links TRBV7-9 to TRBJ1-1; D uncertain. V lost 6 bases to trimming and J lost 1 base, with 6 bases between them. Germline CDR1 reads SEHNR; CDR2 reads FQNEAQ (reference sequence). The CDR3 has 12 amino acids. The CDR3 is CASSIRNTEAFF. As DNA, the CDR3 is TGTGCCAGCAGTATAAGGAACACTGAAGCTTTCTTT.

This clonotype appeared many times. The rearrangement uses TRBV19 and TRBJ2-7, with 7 bases identical to TRBD1. Germline V gene data show CDR1 as LNHDA and CDR2 as SQIVND (reference sequence). The CDR3 contains 14 residues. With 3 bases clipped from V and 3 bases from J, the junction kept 5 bases outside the gene matches. The CDR3 DNA reads TGTGCCAGTAGTATCCAGGGGGAGAGCTACGAGCAGTACTTC. Protein product: CASSIQGESYEQYF. Using reference TRBV19 and TRBJ2-7 for the parts outside the CDR3, the full variable domain is DGGITQSPKYLFRKEGQNVTLSCEQNLNHDAMYWYRQDPGQGLRLIYYSQIVNDFQKGDIAEGYSVSREKKESFPLTVTSAQKNPTAFYLCASSIQGESYEQYFGPGTRLTVT.

This clonotype has only a few counts. The chain has TRBV13 and TRBJ2-5, with D unclear. V lost 1 base and J lost 2, with 5 bases in between. Looked up from germline, CDR1 is PRHDT and CDR2 is FYEKMQ (reference sequence). The CDR3 sequence is 13 residues long. CDR3 loop: CASSLAQQETQYF. For the CDR3, the DNA is TGTGCCAGCAGCTTAGCCCAACAAGAGACCCAGTACTTC.

V is TRBV7-9 and J is TRBJ2-2, with D possibly matching TRBD2 (6 bases). This CDR3 contains 16 residues. Germline CDR1 reads SEHNR; CDR2 reads FQNEAQ (reference sequence). Trimming cost V 2 bases and J 4 bases, with 14 bases left between them. DNA of the CDR3: TGTGCCAGCAGCTTACCATTTCCGGGGGTCACCGGGGAGCTGTTTTTT. Residues: CASSLPFPGVTGELFF. The full variable domain, completed using reference TRBV7-9 and TRBJ2-2, is DTGVSQNPRHKITKRGQNVTFRCDPISEHNRLYWYRQTLGQGPEFLTYFQNEAQLEKSRLLSDRFSAERPKGSFSTLEIQRTEQGDSAMYLCASSLPFPGVTGELFFGEGSRLTVL.

The V and J genes are TRBV6-4 and TRBJ2-3; 11 bases are a match to TRBD2. The CDR3 runs to 14 residues. J was trimmed by 4 bases and V by 8 bases; bases with no gene match: 5. Per germline, CDR1 MRHNA and CDR2 SNTAGT. In DNA form, the CDR3 reads TGTGCCAGCGCCCTAGCGGGGGGTGCAGATACGCAGTATTTT. Its protein product is CASALAGGADTQYF.

This clonotype has just a few counts. The rearrangement uses TRBV20-1 and TRBJ2-7, with D unclear. Trimming pared 0 bases from V and 7 bases from J, leaving 19 bases between. Germline assignment: CDR1 DFQATT and CDR2 SNEGSKA (reference sequence). The CDR3 consists of 15 residues. The CDR3 bases are TGCAGTGCTAGAGACCTCGATAAACCCTACGATGAGCAGTACTTC. Translation gives CSARDLDKPYDEQYF.

The V and J genes are TRBV2 and TRBJ2-7; a weak D match, TRBD2 (6 bases). The CDR3 is 14 amino acids. V was cut by 7 bases and J by 3 bases, with 16 bases left in between. Germline CDR1 and CDR2: SNHLY and FYNNEI. The CDR3 DNA is TGTGCCAGCACCCCTCTGGCGGGATACTACGAGCAGTACTTC. This gives the protein CASTPLAGYYEQYF.

This clonotype was recorded many times. The chain joins TRBV9 to TRBJ1-1; 9 nucleotides align to TRBD1. The CDR3 consists of 13 residues. Germline V lookup: CDR1 SGDLS, CDR2 YYNGEE. With 3 bases clipped from V and 11 bases from J, the junction kept 8 bases outside the gene matches. CDR3 protein: CASSDTGGSSAFF. In nucleotides, the CDR3 is TGTGCCAGCAGCGACACAGGGGGCTCGTCGGCTTTCTTT.

Only a few counts were recorded for this clonotype. The CDR3 loop is CASSWGQTYEQYF. The CDR3 region has the DNA TGTGCCAGCAGTTGGGGACAGACCTACGAGCAGTACTTC. The gene calls are TRBV28 and TRBJ2-7, with 7 bases matching TRBD1. Unmatched junction bases numbered 2, after V lost 4 bases and J lost 2 bases. This CDR3 has 13 amino acids. Germline V gene sequence: CDR1 MDHEN, CDR2 SYDVKM.

This clonotype was seen a few times. The chain couples TRBV6-5 to TRBJ2-3; the match to TRBD2 covers 7 bases. The V gene's germline CDR1 is MNHEY and CDR2 SVGAGI. The junction had 7 bases not matched to a gene; V was cut back by 1 base and J by 6 bases. The CDR3 contains 15 residues. The CDR3 DNA sequence: TGTGCCAGCAGTTACTGGGCTAGCGGTGCGGATACGCAGTATTTT. It specifies CASSYWASGADTQYF.

V gene TRBV9 combines with J gene TRBJ2-3; 9 nucleotides align to TRBD2. The CDR3 runs to 17 residues. The V gene's germline CDR1 is SGDLS and CDR2 YYNGEE. Trimming cost V 3 bases and J 2 bases; bases outside gene matches: 10. CDR3 DNA sequence: TGTGCCAGCAGCGGGGCCTGGCGGGAGGGAAACACAGATACGCAGTATTTT. Translated: CASSGAWREGNTDTQYF.

This chain connects TRBV4-1 to TRBJ1-6; TRBD1 agrees at 7 bases. After removal of 1 base from V and 9 bases from J, the junction contained 3 bases not matched to a gene. The CDR3 is 14 amino acids. The germline gives CDR1 MGHRA, CDR2 YSYEKL. The CDR3 DNA is TGCGCCAGCAGCCAAGGTCAGGGGGGTTCACCCCTCCACTTT. Translated: CASSQGQGGSPLHF.

The CDR3 DNA reads TGTGCCAGCAGCCTTAATGGGGTACCCACTGAAGCTTTCTTT. This sequence encodes CASSLNGVPTEAFF. The V gene is TRBV11-2, the J gene TRBJ1-1, with no clear D. Trimming pared 5 bases from V and 4 bases from J, leaving 14 bases between. The CDR3 contains 14 residues. Germline V gene lookup returns CDR1 SGHAT and CDR2 FQNNGV.

The CDR3 region is CASSESVLTGRINYGYTF. CDR3 sequence (DNA): TGTGCCAGCAGTGAAAGCGTCCTCACGGGCCGGATTAACTATGGCTACACCTTC. The rearrangement joins TRBV25-1 to TRBJ1-2; D remains ambiguous. The V end lost 2 bases, the J end lost 1 base, and 20 bases lay between the germline ends. Germline-derived CDR1 and CDR2 are MGHDK and SYGVNS. This CDR3 contains 18 residues.

Only a few counts were recorded for this clonotype. This chain uses TRBV5-4 with TRBJ1-2; 8 bases match TRBD1. Germline loops: CDR1 SGHNT, CDR2 YYREEE (reference sequence). V lost 3 bases and J lost 6; bases outside the gene matches: 7. The CDR3 runs to 14 residues. CDR3: CASSSPDRVDGYTF. CDR3 DNA: TGTGCCAGCAGCTCCCCGGACAGGGTAGATGGCTACACCTTC.

The V gene is TRBV12-3 or TRBV12-4, the J gene TRBJ2-3; D gene ambiguous. Trimming took 5 bases from V and 7 from J, leaving 13 bases between them. This CDR3 is 13 amino acids long. The CDR3 loop is CASSPDESHTQYF. The CDR3 nucleotides are TGTGCCAGCAGTCCCGACGAGTCCCATACGCAGTATTTT.

This clonotype was detected a few times. This sequence joins TRBV19 and TRBJ2-1; TRBD1 agrees at 7 bases. J gave up 8 bases and V 1 base, and 14 bases lay outside the gene matches. CDR3 length equals 17 residues. From germline, CDR1 is LNHDA and CDR2 SQIVND (reference sequence). The CDR3 reads CASSIGHDRDPRDEQFF. In DNA form, the CDR3 reads TGTGCCAGTAGTATAGGACACGACAGGGACCCTAGGGATGAGCAGTTCTTC.

V and J are TRBV2 and TRBJ2-7; D uncertain. V was clipped by 8 bases and J by 3 bases, with 17 bases between them. Germline values: CDR1 SNHLY, CDR2 FYNNEI. This CDR3 is built from 14 residues. The chain's CDR3 is CASRVKDGYYEQYF. CDR3 nucleotides: TGTGCCAGCCGTGTGAAGGACGGATACTACGAGCAGTACTTC.

This chain joins TRBV11-2 and TRBJ1-3; the D gene is possibly TRBD1 (5 bases). The CDR3 has 15 amino acids. V was trimmed by 3 bases and J by 4 bases, leaving 13 bases between them. Germline assignment: CDR1 SGHAT and CDR2 FQNNGV. The CDR3 DNA is TGTGCCAGCAGCTTTCGAGGGGCTCCGGGAAACACCATATATTTT. It translates to CASSFRGAPGNTIYF.

The chain links TRBV24-1 to TRBJ2-2, with TRBD1 matching 9 bases. From germline, CDR1 is KGHDR and CDR2 SFDVKD. The CDR3 length is 16 residues. J was trimmed by 5 bases and V by 3 bases; bases with no gene match: 6. DNA of the CDR3: TGTGCCACCAGTGATGCCGGGACAGGGTTAACCGGGGAGCTGTTTTTT. Protein sequence: CATSDAGTGLTGELFF.

This clonotype was observed many times. The V and J genes are TRBV5-1 and TRBJ2-7, with D tentatively TRBD1 (6 bases). Looked up from germline, CDR1 is SGHRS and CDR2 is YFSETQ. This CDR3 has 18 amino acids. The V end lost 0 bases, the J end lost 7 bases, and 26 bases lay between the germline ends. The CDR3 loop reads CASSLDGSTGSGSNEQYF. The CDR3 DNA sequence: TGCGCCAGCAGCTTGGACGGAAGCACAGGGTCTGGCTCTAATGAGCAGTACTTC.